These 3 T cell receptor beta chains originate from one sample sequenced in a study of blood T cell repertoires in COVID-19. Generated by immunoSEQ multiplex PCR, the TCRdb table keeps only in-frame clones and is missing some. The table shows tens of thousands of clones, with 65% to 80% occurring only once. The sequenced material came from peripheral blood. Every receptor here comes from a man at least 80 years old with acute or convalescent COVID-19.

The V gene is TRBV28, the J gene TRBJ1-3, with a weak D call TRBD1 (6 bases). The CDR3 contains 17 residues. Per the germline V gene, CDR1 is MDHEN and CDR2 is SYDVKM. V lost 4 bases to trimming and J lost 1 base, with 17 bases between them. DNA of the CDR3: TGTGCCAGCAGTTACTCGCAGGGGATAAAATCTGGAAACACCATATATTTT. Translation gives CASSYSQGIKSGNTIYF.

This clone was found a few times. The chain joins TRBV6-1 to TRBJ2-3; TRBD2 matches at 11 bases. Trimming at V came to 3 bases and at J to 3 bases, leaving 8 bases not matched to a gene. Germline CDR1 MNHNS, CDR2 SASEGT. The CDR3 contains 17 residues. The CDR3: CASSDPRRLAGTDTQYF. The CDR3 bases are TGTGCCAGCAGTGATCCCAGGCGACTAGCGGGAACAGATACGCAGTATTTT.

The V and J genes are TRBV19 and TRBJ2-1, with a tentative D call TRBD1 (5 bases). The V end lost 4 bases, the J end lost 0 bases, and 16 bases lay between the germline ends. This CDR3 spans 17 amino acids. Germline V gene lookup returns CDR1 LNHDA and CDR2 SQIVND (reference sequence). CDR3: CASSTARATGSYNEQFF. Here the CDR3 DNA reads TGTGCCAGTAGTACAGCCAGGGCGACGGGCTCCTACAATGAGCAGTTCTTC.